This entry lists 29 T cell receptor beta chains sequenced from one sample in a study of vaccination and CD4 T cells after COVID-19 (dated by TCRdb to about 2022). The library was made by PCR. Sequenced using an Illumina iSeq 100. DNA from cultured CD4+ T cells was subjected to TCR sequencing with the Oncomine TCR Beta short-read assay at the Johns Hopkins FTIC core. TCRdb reanalyzed the raw reads on its own, using fastp at Q25 for trimming and MiXCR for clone calling, and kept in-frame beta chains. Entries that share a CDR3 protein sequence are merged under the most common genes and DNA. This sample has 25,000 to 30,000 distinct CDR3 sequences in its table, and around half of those were observed once. The top ten clones comprise 28% of the sample. Their antigen targets remain unknown. The treatment or condition label corresponds to: roughly ten-day PBMC culture with coronavirus spike peptide pools or control peptides (ViraFEST assay).

The sequences come from CD4+ T cells from blood, cultured in vitro, collected before SARS-CoV-2 vaccination. Receptors were obtained from a human donor who received a COVID-19 vaccine.

This clonotype was detected only a few times. J is TRBJ2-5 and V is TRBV21-1. TRBV21-1 is tagged as a pseudogene. This CDR3 contains 15 residues. The CDR3 DNA reads TGTGCCAGCAGCAAAATTTACAGAAAACAAGAGACCCAGTACTTC. Its translation: CASSKIYRKQETQYF.

This clonotype was seen only once. The chain is built from TRBV2 and TRBJ2-7; D not resolved. The V end was cut by 1 base, the J end by 0 bases, with 7 bases between. This CDR3 has 14 amino acids. Germline V lookup: CDR1 SNHLY, CDR2 FYNNEI. CDR3 sequence reads: CASSEDASSYEQYF. In nucleotides, the CDR3 is TGTGCCAGCAGTGAAGATGCCAGCTCCTACGAGCAGTACTTC.

Worth noting for this clonotype: One end of the junction fails to match germline, which may point to a read error. The V gene is TRBV6-1, the J gene TRBJ2-7; D not certain. Looked up from germline, CDR1 is MNHNS and CDR2 is SASEGT. The CDR3 extends over 11 amino acids. CDR3 in DNA: TGTGCCATCAGTGAATTGCACGAGCAGTACTTC. It encodes CAISELHEQYF.

The genes are TRBV30 and TRBJ2-1, with TRBD2 identical over 12 bases. Germline values: CDR1 GTSNPN, CDR2 SVGIG (reference sequence). Unmatched junction bases numbered 6, after V lost 2 bases and J lost 7 bases. This CDR3 has 15 amino acids. CDR3 DNA sequence: TGTGCCTGGAGTTTCGCGGGGACTAGCGGGAATGAGCAGTTCTTC. This codes for CAWSFAGTSGNEQFF.

The rearrangement uses TRBV20-1 and TRBJ2-5; D unclear. The CDR3 is 15 residues long. Trimming cost V 2 bases and J 6 bases, with 19 bases left between them. Per germline, CDR1 DFQATT and CDR2 SNEGSKA (reference sequence). The CDR3 protein is CSARHPTVLGKTQYF. The DNA of the CDR3 is TGCAGTGCTAGACACCCCACGGTTTTGGGAAAGACCCAGTACTTC.

This clonotype was counted a few times. V gene TRBV7-2 combines with J gene TRBJ2-5; 9 bases align to TRBD2. The germline V gene has CDR1 SGHTA and CDR2 FQGNSA. The trim removed 5 bases at V and 7 bases at J, leaving 11 bases unmatched. CDR3 size: 15 residues. CDR3 sequence: CASSGGGAGGGTQYF. CDR3 nucleotide sequence: TGTGCCAGCAGCGGTGGGGGAGCGGGGGGAGGGACCCAGTACTTC.

DNA for the CDR3: TGTGCCAGCACCGAAGGGCCGGAGAACACTGAAGCTTTCTTT. It is translated as CASTEGPENTEAFF. This sequence joins TRBV6-1 and TRBJ1-1; D gene uncertain. CDR3 length equals 14 residues. Trimming removed 7 bases from V and 1 base from J, with 13 bases in between. From germline, CDR1 is MNHNS and CDR2 SASEGT.

This clonotype came up a few times. J is TRBJ2-3 and V is TRBV2; D gene unclear. The CDR3 spans 19 residues. Trimming cost V 0 bases and J 0 bases, with 19 bases left between them. CDR1 is SNHLY and CDR2 is FYNNEI in the germline V gene. DNA of the CDR3: TGTGCCAGCAGTGAAGCGCCTGCGTACAGCGTGACTAGCACAGATACGCAGTATTTT. Protein: CASSEAPAYSVTSTDTQYF.

This clonotype was seen a few times. The J gene is TRBJ1-2, the V gene TRBV20-1; D call uncertain. Germline loops: CDR1 DFQATT, CDR2 SNEGSKA (reference sequence). This CDR3 is built from 14 residues. The V end was cut by 0 bases, the J end by 6 bases, with 14 bases between. Here the CDR3 reads CSARDWQTNDGYTF. The CDR3 DNA reads TGCAGTGCTAGAGATTGGCAAACAAACGATGGCTACACCTTC.

This clonotype was detected a few times. This chain uses TRBV7-2 with TRBJ2-1; D call uncertain. Deletions cut 5 bases from V and 6 bases from J, with 11 bases between. Germline CDR1 is SGHTA and CDR2 is FQGNSA. The CDR3 has 13 residues. For the CDR3, the DNA is TGTGCCAGCAGCCCCAGACTTGGCAATGAGCAGTTCTTC. This sequence encodes CASSPRLGNEQFF.

This chain links TRBV30 with TRBJ1-3; D is unresolved. The germline V gene encodes CDR1 GTSNPN and CDR2 SVGIG (reference sequence). The V gene lost 5 bases and the J gene lost 0 bases, with 8 bases spanning the gap. The CDR3 covers 13 residues. The CDR3 nucleotides are TGTGCCTGGTCAGACCCCTCTGGAAACACCATATATTTT. Amino acids: CAWSDPSGNTIYF.

The chain uses TRBV7-8 and TRBJ2-7; no reliable D call. The V gene's germline CDR1 is SGHVS and CDR2 FQNEAQ. The CDR3 covers 13 residues. The V end lost 3 bases, the J end lost 1 base, and 7 bases lay between the germline ends. DNA of the CDR3: TGTGCCAGCAGCTTCATGAAGTCCTACGAGCAGTACTTC. Translation gives CASSFMKSYEQYF.

This sequence joins TRBV6-1 and TRBJ2-7; D possibly corresponds to TRBD1 (5 bases). Trimming stripped 8 bases from V and 0 bases from J, with 11 bases between. The CDR3 has 13 amino acids. The germline gives CDR1 MNHNS, CDR2 SASEGT. This chain's CDR3 is CASGPGSSYEQYF. The CDR3 nucleotides read TGTGCCAGCGGCCCAGGGTCCTCCTACGAGCAGTACTTC.

The V call is TRBV6-1, the J call TRBJ1-2; no reliable D call. The V and J ends lost 7 bases and 3 bases respectively, with 15 bases between them. The CDR3 loop spans 14 amino acids. Germline values: CDR1 MNHNS, CDR2 SASEGT. This chain's CDR3 is CASTLDVEDYGYTF. Written as DNA, the CDR3 is TGTGCCAGCACCCTGGATGTAGAGGACTATGGCTACACCTTC.

The chain joins TRBV20-1 to TRBJ2-1; 11 bases map to TRBD2. Germline V gene sequence: CDR1 DFQATT, CDR2 SNEGSKA (reference sequence). V lost 4 bases and J lost 6; bases outside the gene matches: 2. This CDR3 region has 13 residues. The CDR3 here is CSAIGTSGNEQFF. The CDR3 DNA reads as TGCAGTGCTATAGGGACTAGCGGCAATGAGCAGTTCTTC.

This clonotype was counted between two and nine times. The chain employs TRBV19 and TRBJ1-1, with TRBD1 matching over 8 bases. This CDR3 contains 14 residues. Germline CDR1 is LNHDA and CDR2 is SQIVND (reference sequence). J was trimmed by 9 bases and V by 6 bases; bases with no gene match: 12. CDR3 DNA: TGTGCCAGTAGCCATAAGTCAGGGGGCGTCAAAGCTTTCTTT. Translating it yields CASSHKSGGVKAFF.

This clonotype was counted between two and nine times. The rearrangement joins TRBV12-3 or TRBV12-4 to TRBJ1-1, with 10 bases identical to TRBD1. The V segment lost 5 bases and the J segment 1 base; nucleotides outside the gene matches: 1. The CDR3 is 14 amino acids. The CDR3 DNA reads as TGTGCCAGCAGTCGACAGGGGGCGAACACTGAAGCTTTCTTT. Residues: CASSRQGANTEAFF.

This clonotype was seen more than once but under ten times. The chain employs TRBV20-1 and TRBJ1-4; TRBD1 agrees at 9 bases. The CDR3 spans 12 residues. Germline assignment: CDR1 DFQATT and CDR2 SNEGSKA (reference sequence). The CDR3 DNA is TGCAGCGTGGGACAGGGAGCTGAAAAACTGTTTTTT. Protein product: CSVGQGAEKLFF.

The gene calls are TRBV7-3 and TRBJ2-2; no reliable D call. Germline CDR1 SGHTA, CDR2 FQGTGA. This CDR3 is 13 amino acids long. V lost 2 bases and J 2 bases, leaving 3 bases between the germline ends. The CDR3 here is CASSLHNTGELFF. The CDR3, as DNA: TGTGCCAGCAGCTTACACAACACCGGGGAGCTGTTTTTT. The complete variable domain, with remaining parts taken from reference TRBV7-3 and TRBJ2-2, reads GAGVSQTPSNKVTEKGKYVELRCDPISGHTALYWYRQSLGQGPEFLIYFQGTGAADDSGLPNDRFFAVRPEGSVSTLKIQRTERGDSAVYLCASSLHNTGELFFGEGSRLTVL.

A few counts support this clonotype. The chain recombines TRBV24-1 with TRBJ2-1; TRBD1 matches 12 bases. The CDR3 length is 15 residues. J was trimmed by 8 bases and V by 2 bases; bases with no gene match: 3. Looked up from germline, CDR1 is KGHDR and CDR2 is SFDVKD. The CDR3 nucleotides read TGTGCCACCAGTGATTCGGGGACAGGGGGCGATGAGCAGTTCTTC. As protein: CATSDSGTGGDEQFF.

This chain joins TRBV19 and TRBJ2-3; D may be TRBD2 (6 bases). Germline-derived CDR1 and CDR2 are LNHDA and SQIVND (reference sequence). This CDR3 spans 14 amino acids. Trimming cost V 4 bases and J 6 bases, with 14 bases left between them. CDR3 residues: CASSKSREEDTQYF. CDR3 coding DNA: TGTGCCAGTAGTAAGAGCAGGGAGGAGGATACGCAGTATTTT. Variable domain in full (rest from reference TRBV19 and TRBJ2-3): DGGITQSPKYLFRKEGQNVTLSCEQNLNHDAMYWYRQDPGQGLRLIYYSQIVNDFQKGDIAEGYSVSREKKESFPLTVTSAQKNPTAFYLCASSKSREEDTQYFGPGTRLTVL.

This clonotype was detected a few times. The genes are TRBV20-1 and TRBJ1-1; tentatively, D is TRBD1 (6 bases). The CDR3 runs 15 residues. V lost 6 bases and J 0 bases, leaving 17 bases between the germline ends. Germline V gene data show CDR1 as DFQATT and CDR2 as SNEGSKA (reference sequence). CDR3 in amino acids: CSAPRGGAMNTEAFF. DNA for the CDR3: TGCAGTGCCCCCAGAGGGGGGGCAATGAACACTGAAGCTTTCTTT.

This clonotype is categorized as medium-sized (0.01 to 0.1%). The rearrangement joins TRBV14 to TRBJ2-2, with 7 bases fitting TRBD1. With 4 bases clipped from V and 1 base from J, the junction kept 6 bases outside the gene matches. Germline values: CDR1 SGHDN, CDR2 FVKESK. There are 16 residues in the CDR3. This CDR3 reads CASSRVRTGNTGELFF. The CDR3 DNA follows: TGTGCCAGCAGCCGAGTGCGGACAGGGAACACCGGGGAGCTGTTTTTT. The full variable domain, rest sourced from reference TRBV14 and TRBJ2-2, is EAGVTQFPSHSVIEKGQTVTLRCDPISGHDNLYWYRRVMGKEIKFLLHFVKESKQDESGMPNNRFLAERTGGTYSTLKVQPAELEDSGVYFCASSRVRTGNTGELFFGEGSRLTVL.

The chain recombines TRBV20-1 with TRBJ2-5; 16 nucleotides line up with TRBD2. The CDR3 covers 16 residues. V gave up 4 bases and J gave up 4 bases; unmatched junction bases: 6. Germline CDR1 and CDR2: DFQATT and SNEGSKA (reference sequence). CDR3 sequence reads: CSAKGLAGGKGETQYF. CDR3 DNA: TGCAGTGCTAAGGGACTAGCGGGGGGGAAGGGAGAGACCCAGTACTTC.

J is TRBJ1-1 and V is TRBV10-1, with D maybe TRBD1 (6 bases). Germline-derived CDR1 and CDR2 are WNHNN and SYGVQD (reference sequence). The V gene lost 4 bases and the J gene lost 3 bases, with 24 bases spanning the gap. CDR3 length: 18 amino acids. This CDR3 reads CASSVTRDTKGRDTEAFF. The CDR3 coding sequence is TGCGCCAGCAGTGTCACCCGGGACACCAAAGGGCGCGACACTGAAGCTTTCTTT.

The chain combines TRBV6-1 with TRBJ1-5; 10 positions match TRBD1. The CDR3 loop spans 14 amino acids. After removal of 4 bases from V and 9 bases from J, the junction contained 6 bases not matched to a gene. CDR1 and CDR2 (germline): MNHNS, SASEGT. The CDR3 region is CASSAGTGDRPQHF. The CDR3 coding sequence is TGTGCCAGCAGTGCCGGGACAGGGGATCGGCCCCAGCATTTT.

Only a few counts were recorded for this clonotype. The chain has TRBV2 and TRBJ2-5; D not certain. Per germline, CDR1 SNHLY and CDR2 FYNNEI. Deletions cut 5 bases from V and 5 bases from J, with 9 bases between. The CDR3 consists of 12 residues. The CDR3 DNA reads TGTGCCAGCAGTTATATTAGGGAGACCCAGTACTTC. Encoded protein: CASSYIRETQYF.

CDR3 region: CASSGGVDAAGRFRSSYNSPLHF. The CDR3 DNA reads as TGTGCCAGCAGTGGGGGGGTAGATGCGGCAGGGAGATTCAGGAGCTCCTATAATTCACCCCTCCACTTT. The J gene is TRBJ1-6, the V gene TRBV6-4; tentative D call: TRBD1 (5 bases). The ends were cut back, 4 bases at V and 0 bases at J, with 31 bases in the middle. Germline CDR1 MRHNA, CDR2 SNTAGT. This CDR3 has 23 residues.

This clonotype appeared a few times. This chain joins TRBV30 and TRBJ1-4; D remains ambiguous. CDR1 is GTSNPN and CDR2 is SVGIG in the germline V gene (reference sequence). Trimming took off 4 bases at V and 7 bases at J, with 13 bases between the two ends. The CDR3 is 13 amino acids. The CDR3 is CAWKGPLGEKLFF. In DNA form, the CDR3 reads TGTGCCTGGAAGGGCCCGTTAGGTGAAAAACTGTTTTTT.